This TCR beta chain was retrieved from a study of cytomegalovirus exposure and HLA in healthy donors. The CDR3 sequence is 13 residues long. CDR1 and CDR2 (germline): LNHDA, SQIVND (reference sequence). V gave up 10 bases and J gave up 3 bases; unmatched junction bases: 6. The repertoire was sequenced with immunoSEQ multiplex PCR; TCRdb's copy has only in-frame clones and lacks some. The table shows approximately 300,000 clones, with roughly 85% occurring only once. The chain carries TRBV19 and TRBJ2-5; 9 bases are a match to TRBD1. The receptor was isolated from a young woman in good health and CMV-seronegative. Sequencing used PBMCs. This chain's CDR3 is CATRDRVKETQYF. CDR3 sequence (DNA): TGTGCCACCCGGGACAGGGTGAAAGAGACCCAGTACTTC.